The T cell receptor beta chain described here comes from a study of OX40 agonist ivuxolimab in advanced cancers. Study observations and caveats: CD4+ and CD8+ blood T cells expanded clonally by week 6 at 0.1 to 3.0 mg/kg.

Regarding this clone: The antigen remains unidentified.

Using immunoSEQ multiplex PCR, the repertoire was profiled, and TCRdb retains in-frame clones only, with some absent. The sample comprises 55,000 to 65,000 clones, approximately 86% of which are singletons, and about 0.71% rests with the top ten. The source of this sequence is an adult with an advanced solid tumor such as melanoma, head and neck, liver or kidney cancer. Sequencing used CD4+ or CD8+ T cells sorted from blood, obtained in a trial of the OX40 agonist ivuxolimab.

The DNA of the CDR3 is TGCGCCAGCAGCCCGCCCCGGGCAGGACAAGAGACCCAGTACTTC. Amino acids: CASSPPRAGQETQYF. This sequence joins TRBV5-1 and TRBJ2-5; D is undetermined. This CDR3 contains 15 residues. Germline assignment: CDR1 SGHRS and CDR2 YFSETQ. Trimming cost V 4 bases and J 2 bases, with 15 bases left between them.